This TCR beta chain was sequenced during a study of regulatory T cells in long-lasting Graves disease. Germline V CDR1 and CDR2: SGHKS, YYEKEE (reference sequence). The CDR3 is 14 amino acids. Trimming removed 1 base at V and 5 bases at J, with 13 bases between. Time point in this sample: newly diagnosed GD, antithyroid drugs for less than 3 months. PBMC RNA was the source of the TCR library. In its sample, this clonotype was seen many times. In building TCR beta libraries, iRepertoire HTBI primers were used together with Arm-PCR of CDR3 regions. TCRdb reanalysed the multiplex PCR reads using MiXCR and keeps one entry per CDR3 protein. Among under 400,000 distinct CDR3 sequences listed, over 15% were seen once. The same sample was also used in a study of T cells in Graves' hyperthyroidism and ophthalmopathy. That work contributes: Patients with ophthalmopathy were separated from those with stable hyperthyroidism by a 13 V-J model. Ophthalmopathy got predicted by the model a median approximately six months before its onset.

This TCR was recovered from a man in his forties or fifties with Graves disease. The chain combines TRBV5-5 with TRBJ2-7; perhaps D is TRBD1 or TRBD2 (5 bases each). Sequencing used peripheral blood mononuclear cells (PBMCs), obtained at new diagnosis, from a patient treated with antithyroid drugs. CDR3 loop: CASSLQGSSNEQYF. In DNA form, the CDR3 reads TGTGCCAGCAGCTTGCAGGGATCTAGCAACGAGCAGTACTTC.